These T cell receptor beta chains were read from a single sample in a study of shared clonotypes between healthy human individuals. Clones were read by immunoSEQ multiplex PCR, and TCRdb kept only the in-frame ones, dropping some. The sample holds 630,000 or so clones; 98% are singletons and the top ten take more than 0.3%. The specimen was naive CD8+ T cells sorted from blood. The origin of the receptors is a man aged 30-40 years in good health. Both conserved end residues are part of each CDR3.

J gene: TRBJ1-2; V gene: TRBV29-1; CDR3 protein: CSVDPGLSGYTF
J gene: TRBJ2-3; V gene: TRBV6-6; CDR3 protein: CASSYRGIPGEDTQYF
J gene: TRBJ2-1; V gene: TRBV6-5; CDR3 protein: CASSKGEGFDEQFF
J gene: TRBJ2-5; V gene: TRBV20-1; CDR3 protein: CSAQGGTQYF
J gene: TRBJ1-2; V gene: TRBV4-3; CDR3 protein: CASSQKGLNYGYTF
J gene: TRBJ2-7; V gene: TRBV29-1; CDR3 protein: CSVEPGQGEQYF
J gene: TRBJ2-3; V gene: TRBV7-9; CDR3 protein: CASSLRPDGTDTQYF
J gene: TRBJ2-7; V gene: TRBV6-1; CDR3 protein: CASTEGPSGGEQYF
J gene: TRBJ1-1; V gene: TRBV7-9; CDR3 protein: CASSPGVAGALVEAFF
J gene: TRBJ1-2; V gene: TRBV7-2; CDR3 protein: CASSIPAVDRANYGYTF
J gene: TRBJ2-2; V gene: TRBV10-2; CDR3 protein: CASSEEGPYTGELFF
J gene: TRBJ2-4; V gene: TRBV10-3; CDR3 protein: CAISESMASELNIQYF
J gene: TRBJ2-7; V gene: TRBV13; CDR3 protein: CASSAYGGRDISYEQYF
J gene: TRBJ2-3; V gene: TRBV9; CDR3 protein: CASSSLDRGRTDTQYF
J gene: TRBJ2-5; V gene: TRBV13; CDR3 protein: CASSLTSDQETQYF
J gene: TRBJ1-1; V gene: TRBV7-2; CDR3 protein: CASSPRGGAEAFF
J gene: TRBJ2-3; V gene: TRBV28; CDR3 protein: CASSFPNLAGNADTQYF
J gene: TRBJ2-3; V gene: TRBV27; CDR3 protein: CASSLGVIGARTDTQYF
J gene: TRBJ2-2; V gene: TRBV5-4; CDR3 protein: CASSLAGTGELFF
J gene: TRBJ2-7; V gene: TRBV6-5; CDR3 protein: CASSYRGYEQYF
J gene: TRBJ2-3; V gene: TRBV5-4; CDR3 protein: CASSLAYPDTQYF
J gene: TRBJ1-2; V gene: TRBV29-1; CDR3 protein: CSSGTGGGDGYTF
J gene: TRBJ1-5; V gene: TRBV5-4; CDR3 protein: CASSLMGSSQPQHF
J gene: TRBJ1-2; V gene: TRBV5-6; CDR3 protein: CASRFGRGGDYGYTF
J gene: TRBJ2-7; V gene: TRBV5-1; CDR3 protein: CASSFRGPSYEQYF